These 21 T cell receptor beta chains came from one sample sequenced in a study of identical twins. Each CDR3 protein is one row after TCRdb ran MiXCR on the 5' RACE reads. This sample has about 520,000 distinct CDR3 sequences, with about 20% found just once. A further study also used this sample, focusing on T cells expressing NK-cell markers.

Sequenced input: CD4+ T cells sorted from blood. The receptors shown here come from a woman younger than 30 in good health.

This clonotype was observed at least ten times. The J gene is TRBJ2-1, the V gene TRBV20-1; 7 positions agree with TRBD2. CDR1 and CDR2 (germline): DFQATT, SNEGSKA (reference sequence). Trimming removed 0 bases from V and 6 bases from J; junction bases left unmatched: 2. CDR3 size: 13 residues. CDR3: CSARDPGGNEQFF. CDR3 DNA: TGCAGTGCTAGAGATCCGGGGGGCAATGAGCAGTTCTTC.

The chain recombines TRBV11-2 with TRBJ2-5, with D uncertain. In germline, CDR1 is SGHAT, CDR2 FQNNGV. With 6 bases removed from V and 10 bases from J, the gap between germline ends came to 18 bases. The CDR3 covers 13 residues. CDR3 bases: TGTGCCAGCAGTCAGGACCCATGGTGGGGCCAGTACTTC. Amino acids: CASSQDPWWGQYF.

The CDR3: CASSIEGVGEQYF. The CDR3 DNA reads TGTGCCAGTAGTATCGAAGGGGTTGGCGAGCAGTACTTC. This chain links TRBV19 with TRBJ2-7; D perhaps matches TRBD1 (5 bases). The CDR3 spans 13 residues. Germline V gives CDR1 LNHDA, CDR2 SQIVND (reference sequence). With 3 bases removed from V and 6 bases from J, the gap between germline ends came to 12 bases.

The CDR3 bases are TGTGCCAGCAGTTTAGCTTCCGGACTAGCGGGGAGTAACAATGAGCAGTTCTTC. Translation: CASSLASGLAGSNNEQFF. V and J are TRBV12-3 or TRBV12-4 and TRBJ2-1; 12 nucleotides line up with TRBD2. The CDR3 consists of 18 residues. With 0 bases clipped from V and 5 bases from J, the junction kept 8 bases outside the gene matches.

This clonotype was seen more than once but under ten times. The chain has TRBV5-1 and TRBJ1-2; the match to TRBD1 covers 10 bases. The CDR3 sequence is 14 residues long. V trimming: 3 bases; J trimming: 8 bases; junction bases outside the gene matches: 7. CDR1 is SGHRS, CDR2 YFSETQ, per germline. CDR3 nucleotide sequence: TGCGCCAGCAGCTACACTGGACAGGGGGAGGGCTACACCTTC. Translation gives CASSYTGQGEGYTF.

This clonotype came up a few times. The V call is TRBV24-1, the J call TRBJ2-1; D unclear. The V end was cut by 3 bases, the J end by 6 bases, with 8 bases between. This CDR3 comprises 13 residues. Germline-derived CDR1 and CDR2 are KGHDR and SFDVKD. CDR3 nucleotides: TGTGCCACCAGTGATACTATATCCAATGAGCAGTTCTTC. Translated: CATSDTISNEQFF.

This clonotype was found a few times. V and J are TRBV5-5 and TRBJ2-1; tentatively, D is TRBD1 (6 bases). This CDR3 has 16 residues. The V end was cut by 4 bases, the J end by 1 base, with 15 bases between. CDR1 SGHKS and CDR2 YYEKEE come from the germline V gene (reference sequence). CDR3 DNA sequence: TGTGCCAGCAGCCCGGCGGTCGGACAGTCCTACAATGAGCAGTTCTTC. Amino acids: CASSPAVGQSYNEQFF.

The chain uses TRBV12-3 or TRBV12-4 and TRBJ1-1; D is perhaps TRBD1 (5 bases). The V end lost 4 bases, the J end lost 1 base, and 13 bases lay between the germline ends. The CDR3 contains 15 residues. The CDR3 bases are TGTGCCAGCAGTTCCACCGACAGCAAGAACACTGAAGCTTTCTTT. Protein sequence: CASSSTDSKNTEAFF.

The J gene is TRBJ2-7, the V gene TRBV6-5, with D tentatively TRBD1 or TRBD2 (5 bases each). This CDR3 is 13 amino acids long. Germline loops: CDR1 MNHEY, CDR2 SVGAGI. V lost 0 bases and J 5 bases, leaving 8 bases between the germline ends. CDR3 nucleotides: TGTGCCAGCAGTTACTCGGGACGGAACGAGCAGTACTTC. Translation gives CASSYSGRNEQYF.

V is TRBV15 and J is TRBJ2-3; D gene unclear. Trimming removed 4 bases from V and 4 bases from J, with 9 bases in between. Per the germline V gene, CDR1 is LNHNV and CDR2 is YYDKDF (reference sequence). CDR3 length equals 13 residues. As DNA, the CDR3 is TGTGCCACCAGCACCCCCGTGGCAGATACGCAGTATTTT. As protein: CATSTPVADTQYF.

V is TRBV2 and J is TRBJ2-1, with 11 positions matching TRBD2. Trimming took 5 bases from V and 6 from J; bases not matched to a gene: 18. The germline V gene has CDR1 SNHLY and CDR2 FYNNEI. The CDR3 has 19 amino acids. The CDR3 is CASSLSLVAGLAGGNEQFF. CDR3 DNA: TGTGCCAGCAGTTTATCCTTGGTGGCGGGCCTAGCGGGGGGCAATGAGCAGTTCTTC.

This clonotype showed up just a few times. This chain links TRBV5-1 with TRBJ2-7; tentatively, D is TRBD1 (7 bases). The CDR3 runs 12 residues. Germline V gives CDR1 SGHRS, CDR2 YFSETQ. Trimming stripped 2 bases from V and 5 bases from J, with 8 bases between. CDR3 coding DNA: TGCGCCAGCAGCTTCAGGGGGGACGAGCAGTACTTC. Translated: CASSFRGDEQYF.

This clonotype was observed a handful of times. The chain uses TRBV9 and TRBJ2-1, with 7 bases fitting TRBD2. Trimming took 3 bases from V and 9 from J; bases not matched to a gene: 12. The germline V gene encodes CDR1 SGDLS and CDR2 YYNGEE. There are 15 residues in the CDR3. Here the CDR3 reads CASSARREQEAEQFF. CDR3 DNA sequence: TGTGCCAGCAGCGCTAGGCGGGAGCAGGAGGCTGAGCAGTTCTTC.

This clonotype has ten or more counts. V and J are TRBV15 and TRBJ2-1; TRBD2 aligns across 9 bases. CDR1 is LNHNV and CDR2 is YYDKDF in the germline V gene (reference sequence). CDR3 length: 13 amino acids. After removal of 0 bases from V and 16 bases from J, the junction contained 7 bases not matched to a gene. DNA of the CDR3: TGTGCCACCAGCAGAGATTTGGGCGGGAGGGAATTCTTC. This codes for CATSRDLGGREFF.

In this sample, this clonotype turned up many times. This chain links TRBV5-5 with TRBJ1-1, with no clear D. Germline lookup yields CDR1 SGHKS and CDR2 YYEKEE (reference sequence). Trimming cost V 3 bases and J 6 bases, with 9 bases left between them. The CDR3 loop spans 12 amino acids. The CDR3 here is CASSSPGSEAFF. DNA for the CDR3: TGTGCCAGCAGCTCCCCCGGGTCTGAAGCTTTCTTT.

This clonotype came up a few times. The CDR3 loop reads CASSQRTTEDGYTF. The CDR3 nucleotides are TGTGCCAGCAGCCAAAGGACCACCGAGGATGGCTACACCTTC. The V and J genes are TRBV3-1 and TRBJ1-2; D not certain. Germline CDR1 LGHDT, CDR2 YNNKEL (reference sequence). Trimming pared 2 bases from V and 6 bases from J, leaving 13 bases between. The length of the CDR3 is 14 residues.

The chain combines TRBV5-6 with TRBJ2-7; D is ambiguous. Germline CDR1 is SGHDT and CDR2 is YYEEEE. There are 15 residues in the CDR3. Trimming took 2 bases from V and 2 from J, leaving 14 bases between them. The CDR3 reads CASSFSTALPYEQYF. The DNA for the CDR3 is TGTGCCAGCAGCTTTTCTACCGCCCTCCCCTACGAGCAGTACTTC.

This clonotype was observed a handful of times. The V gene is TRBV20-1, the J gene TRBJ2-3, with 7 positions matching TRBD2. Germline CDR1 is DFQATT and CDR2 is SNEGSKA (reference sequence). The J segment lost 1 base and the V segment lost 7 bases, leaving 2 bases of the junction unmatched. The CDR3 runs to 12 residues. CDR3 in amino acids: CSGEGGTDTQYF. The CDR3, as DNA: TGCAGTGGGGAGGGTGGCACAGATACGCAGTATTTT.

The chain employs TRBV12-3 or TRBV12-4 and TRBJ1-2; 7 nucleotides align to TRBD1. The CDR3 has 13 residues. The J segment lost 4 bases and the V segment lost 6 bases, leaving 5 bases of the junction unmatched. CDR3 sequence (DNA): TGTGCCAGCAGAAGCCGGGACAGCTATGGCTACACCTTC. Amino acids: CASRSRDSYGYTF.

The CDR3 sequence: CASSLVSGRFPGELFF. The CDR3 nucleotides are TGTGCCAGCAGCTTGGTGAGCGGGAGGTTCCCCGGGGAGCTGTTTTTT. The chain links TRBV5-4 to TRBJ2-2; 9 bases agree with TRBD2. Germline loops: CDR1 SGHNT, CDR2 YYREEE (reference sequence). V lost 0 bases, J lost 6 bases, and 6 bases stayed unmatched. The CDR3 spans 16 residues.

The gene calls are TRBV11-1 and TRBJ2-5, with D unclear. V lost 5 bases, J lost 1 base, and 14 bases lay in between. Germline values: CDR1 SGHAT, CDR2 FQDESV (reference sequence). The CDR3 consists of 15 residues. CDR3 sequence: CASSAHYGPQETQYF. DNA for the CDR3: TGTGCCAGCAGCGCTCATTACGGCCCCCAAGAGACCCAGTACTTC. The full variable domain, with the rest looked up from reference TRBV11-1 and TRBJ2-5, is EAEVAQSPRYKITEKSQAVAFWCDPISGHATLYWYRQILGQGPELLVQFQDESVVDDSQLPKDRFSAERLKGVDSTLKIQPAELGDSAMYLCASSAHYGPQETQYFGPGTRLLVL.